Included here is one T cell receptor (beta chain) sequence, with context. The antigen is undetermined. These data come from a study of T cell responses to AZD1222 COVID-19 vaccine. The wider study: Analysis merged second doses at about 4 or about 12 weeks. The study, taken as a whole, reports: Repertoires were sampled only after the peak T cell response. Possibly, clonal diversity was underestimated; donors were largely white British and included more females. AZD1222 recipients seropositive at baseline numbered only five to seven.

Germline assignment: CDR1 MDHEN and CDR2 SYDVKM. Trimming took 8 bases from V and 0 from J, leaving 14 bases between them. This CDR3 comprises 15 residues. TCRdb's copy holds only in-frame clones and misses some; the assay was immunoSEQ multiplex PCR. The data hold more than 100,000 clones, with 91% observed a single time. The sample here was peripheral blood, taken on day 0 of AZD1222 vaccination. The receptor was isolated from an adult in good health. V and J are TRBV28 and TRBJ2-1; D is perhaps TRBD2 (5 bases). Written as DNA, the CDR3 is TGTGCCAGCTTCGACCCCCGGGGCTCCTACAATGAGCAGTTCTTC. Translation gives CASFDPRGSYNEQFF.